The 28 T cell receptor beta chains listed next were all sequenced from one sample in a study of blood T cell repertoires in COVID-19. Measured with immunoSEQ multiplex PCR; TCRdb has only the in-frame clones, and not every one. The table records tens of thousands of clones, 88% of them present only once. Sequencing used peripheral blood. The receptors here all came from a human donor in a cohort sampled during active COVID-19.

The CDR3 here is CASADTLYGYTF. CDR3 nucleotide sequence: TGCGCCAGTGCTGACACGCTCTATGGCTACACCTTC. The chain employs TRBV5-1 and TRBJ1-2; D ambiguous. Trimming pared 8 bases from V and 4 bases from J, leaving 12 bases between. Germline CDR1 and CDR2: SGHRS and YFSETQ. CDR3 length: 12 residues. The full variable domain, completed using reference TRBV5-1 and TRBJ1-2, is KAGVTQTPRYLIKTRGQQVTLSCSPISGHRSVSWYQQTPGQGLQFLFEYFSETQRNKGNFPGRFSGRQFSNSRSEMNVSTLELGDSALYLCASADTLYGYTFGSGTRLTVV.

The genes are TRBV2 and TRBJ1-6, with TRBD1 identical over 7 bases. Germline V lookup: CDR1 SNHLY, CDR2 FYNNEI. This CDR3 comprises 15 residues. Germline trimming cut 5 bases from V and 6 bases from J; bases unmatched to any gene: 7. CDR3 sequence reads: CASSNWDRLNSPLHF. CDR3 DNA sequence: TGTGCCAGCAGTAACTGGGACAGACTTAATTCACCCCTCCACTTT.

V and J are TRBV18 and TRBJ2-7; TRBD1 matches at 9 bases. In germline, CDR1 is KGHSH, CDR2 LQKENI. Unmatched junction bases numbered 7, after V lost 4 bases and J lost 3 bases. There are 15 residues in the CDR3. CDR3 amino acids: CASSRPGQGNYEQYF. CDR3 coding DNA: TGTGCCAGCTCACGGCCGGGACAGGGAAACTACGAGCAGTACTTC.

V is TRBV5-1 and J is TRBJ2-5, with 7 bases lining up with TRBD2. V gave up 1 base and J gave up 5 bases; unmatched junction bases: 8. The CDR3 is 15 residues long. The germline V gene has CDR1 SGHRS and CDR2 YFSETQ. CDR3 coding DNA: TGCGCCAGCAGCTTGTCGTGGACTAGTCCGGAGACCCAGTACTTC. Translated: CASSLSWTSPETQYF.

This rearrangement joins TRBV5-1 to TRBJ2-1; TRBD1 matches 11 bases. This CDR3 contains 16 residues. The V gene end was trimmed by 0 bases and the J gene end by 10 bases; junction bases not matched to a gene: 9. Germline V gives CDR1 SGHRS, CDR2 YFSETQ. CDR3 nucleotides: TGCGCCAGCAGCTTGGCCGGGACAGGGGGGCTCAGCGAGCAGTTCTTC. This gives the protein CASSLAGTGGLSEQFF.

The chain joins TRBV5-1 to TRBJ1-1; the match to TRBD1 covers 8 bases. This CDR3 has 14 residues. CDR1 is SGHRS and CDR2 is YFSETQ in the germline V gene. Trimming took 1 base from V and 4 from J; bases not matched to a gene: 3. Written as DNA, the CDR3 is TGCGCCAGCAGCTTGACAGGGGGAGGCACTGAAGCTTTCTTT. It is translated as CASSLTGGGTEAFF.

This clone was counted once. The J gene is TRBJ2-3, the V gene TRBV6-5; D gene uncertain. Germline assignment: CDR1 MNHEY and CDR2 SVGAGI. Trimming cost V 4 bases and J 4 bases, with 12 bases left between them. The CDR3 contains 14 residues. As DNA, the CDR3 is TGTGCCAGCAGTTTTGAGCGAAAGGCAGATACGCAGTATTTT. Its protein is CASSFERKADTQYF.

The gene calls are TRBV5-4 and TRBJ2-3; 10 nucleotides agree with TRBD2. V lost 9 bases and J lost 4; bases outside the gene matches: 14. The length of the CDR3 is 16 residues. Germline lookup yields CDR1 SGHNT and CDR2 YYREEE (reference sequence). DNA of the CDR3: TGTGCCACCCACCAGCCGGGACTAGCGTCGGCAGATACGCAGTATTTT. Its translation is CATHQPGLASADTQYF. Combining the CDR3 with reference TRBV5-4 and TRBJ2-3 gives the whole variable domain ETGVTQSPTHLIKTRGQQVTLRCSSQSGHNTVSWYQQALGQGPQFIFQYYREEENGRGNFPPRFSGLQFPNYSSELNVNALELDDSALYLCATHQPGLASADTQYFGPGTRLTVL.

The chain joins TRBV4-1 to TRBJ2-1; 7 nucleotides match TRBD2. V was clipped by 0 bases and J by 7 bases; unmatched bases: 6. This CDR3 has 15 residues. Germline values: CDR1 MGHRA, CDR2 YSYEKL. CDR3 sequence: CASSQEGGRGNEQFF. The CDR3 nucleotides read TGCGCCAGCAGCCAAGAAGGCGGGAGAGGGAATGAGCAGTTCTTC.

The chain couples TRBV2 to TRBJ2-1, with 7 nucleotides matching TRBD2. The CDR3 runs to 15 residues. After removal of 6 bases from V and 4 bases from J, the junction contained 9 bases not matched to a gene. Germline V gene data show CDR1 as SNHLY and CDR2 as FYNNEI. CDR3 DNA sequence: TGTGCCAGCAGCGCTAGCGGAGTGGATTACAATGAGCAGTTCTTC. As protein: CASSASGVDYNEQFF. The full variable domain, completed using reference TRBV2 and TRBJ2-1, is EPEVTQTPSHQVTQMGQEVILRCVPISNHLYFYWYRQILGQKVEFLVSFYNNEISEKSEIFDDQFSVERPDGSNFTLKIRSTKLEDSAMYFCASSASGVDYNEQFFGPGTRLTVL.

A single count supports this clone. The rearrangement uses TRBV5-1 and TRBJ1-3; unclear D gene. From germline, CDR1 is SGHRS and CDR2 YFSETQ. Trimming stripped 1 base from V and 0 bases from J, with 8 bases between. There are 15 residues in the CDR3. The CDR3 bases are TGCGCCAGCAGCTTGTCCTCTAACTCTGGAAACACCATATATTTT. This translates into CASSLSSNSGNTIYF. The full variable domain, rest sourced from reference TRBV5-1 and TRBJ1-3, is KAGVTQTPRYLIKTRGQQVTLSCSPISGHRSVSWYQQTPGQGLQFLFEYFSETQRNKGNFPGRFSGRQFSNSRSEMNVSTLELGDSALYLCASSLSSNSGNTIYFGEGSWLTVV.

This clone has just one count. The genes are TRBV18 and TRBJ2-7; D possibly corresponds to TRBD2 (6 bases). CDR1 is KGHSH and CDR2 is LQKENI in the germline V gene. This CDR3 contains 17 residues. The ends were cut back, 4 bases at V and 3 bases at J, with 22 bases in the middle. The CDR3, as DNA: TGTGCCAGCTCACAAGCCCAGGTCAGGGTCGGGGGCTACGAGCAGTACTTC. This encodes CASSQAQVRVGGYEQYF.

The chain joins TRBV5-1 to TRBJ1-1; D perhaps matches TRBD1 (5 bases). V lost 5 bases and J 0 bases, leaving 14 bases between the germline ends. The CDR3 length is 15 residues. The germline gives CDR1 SGHRS, CDR2 YFSETQ. As DNA, the CDR3 is TGCGCCAGCAGTGGCAGGGCTGGCGTGAACACTGAAGCTTTCTTT. It specifies CASSGRAGVNTEAFF. Complete variable domain (other parts from reference TRBV5-1 and TRBJ1-1): KAGVTQTPRYLIKTRGQQVTLSCSPISGHRSVSWYQQTPGQGLQFLFEYFSETQRNKGNFPGRFSGRQFSNSRSEMNVSTLELGDSALYLCASSGRAGVNTEAFFGQGTRLTVV.

V usage is TRBV7-3 and J usage is TRBJ1-1; D unclear. The V and J ends lost 1 base and 1 base respectively, with 10 bases between them. The CDR3 loop spans 15 amino acids. Germline CDR1 is SGHTA and CDR2 is FQGTGA. Here the CDR3 DNA reads TGTGCCAGCAGCTTAAATTCCGCCGGGAACACTGAAGCTTTCTTT. Protein sequence: CASSLNSAGNTEAFF.

This chain connects TRBV28 to TRBJ2-1; 10 bases are shared with TRBD1. CDR1 is MDHEN, CDR2 SYDVKM, per germline. Trimming removed 3 bases from V and 10 bases from J; junction bases left unmatched: 6. This CDR3 has 14 residues. The chain's CDR3 is CASSLGTGVAEQFF. CDR3 nucleotides: TGTGCCAGCAGTTTGGGGACAGGGGTGGCCGAGCAGTTCTTC.

CDR3 sequence: CASNGQPYGYTF. The CDR3 region has the DNA TGTGCCAGCAACGGACAGCCCTATGGCTACACCTTC. V and J are TRBV6-5 and TRBJ1-2; D is perhaps TRBD1 (6 bases). The CDR3 spans 12 residues. With 7 bases removed from V and 4 bases from J, the gap between germline ends came to 10 bases. Germline values: CDR1 MNHEY, CDR2 SVGAGI.

This chain links TRBV30 with TRBJ1-6; 7 bases agree with TRBD1. Germline lookup yields CDR1 GTSNPN and CDR2 SVGIG (reference sequence). The CDR3 has 12 amino acids. The junction had 2 bases not matched to a gene; V was cut back by 5 bases and J by 7 bases. This chain's CDR3 is CAWDRANSPLHF. CDR3 DNA: TGTGCCTGGGACAGGGCCAATTCACCCCTCCACTTT.

The rearrangement uses TRBV20-1 and TRBJ1-1, with D unresolved. The CDR3 sequence is 11 residues long. Trimming removed 3 bases at V and 3 bases at J, with 5 bases between. The germline CDR1 and CDR2 sequences are DFQATT and SNEGSKA (reference sequence). The CDR3 here is CSARRDTEAFF. The CDR3 nucleotides read TGCAGTGCTAGGCGAGACACTGAAGCTTTCTTT.

The CDR3 sequence: CASRRSGGGYNEQFF. CDR3 sequence (DNA): TGTGCCAGCAGACGTAGCGGGGGGGGTTACAATGAGCAGTTCTTC. The chain links TRBV4-2 to TRBJ2-1; 11 bases are shared with TRBD2. Germline V gene lookup returns CDR1 LGHNA and CDR2 YNFKEQ. CDR3 length: 15 amino acids. The V and J ends lost 6 bases and 4 bases, in that order; junction bases with no gene match: 5.

This clone was detected once. The rearrangement joins TRBV6-5 to TRBJ2-7; no reliable D call. In germline, CDR1 is MNHEY, CDR2 SVGAGI. The V end lost 0 bases, the J end lost 0 bases, and 9 bases lay between the germline ends. CDR3 length: 15 amino acids. The CDR3 nucleotides read TGTGCCAGCAGTTACTCGCAGGCGAGCTCCTACGAGCAGTACTTC. Translating gives CASSYSQASSYEQYF.

J is TRBJ2-4 and V is TRBV7-3; maybe TRBD2 (5 bases). Trimming took off 2 bases at V and 9 bases at J, with 14 bases between the two ends. Germline assignment: CDR1 SGHTA and CDR2 FQGTGA. This CDR3 spans 14 amino acids. This CDR3 is CASSLGGDAGIQYF. The CDR3, as DNA: TGTGCCAGCAGCTTAGGAGGCGACGCCGGCATTCAGTACTTC.

This chain connects TRBV10-3 to TRBJ1-3; the D gene is possibly TRBD1 (6 bases). Per germline, CDR1 ENHRY and CDR2 SYGVKD. Trimming shortened V by 4 bases and J by 3 bases, and 13 bases separated the two germline ends. The CDR3 is 15 amino acids. The CDR3 region is CAISANRAFGNTIYF. In DNA form, the CDR3 reads TGTGCCATCAGTGCCAACAGGGCTTTTGGAAACACCATATATTTT.

The V call is TRBV3-1 (or the pseudogene TRBV3-2), the J call TRBJ2-7, with D maybe TRBD2 (5 bases). This CDR3 has 13 residues. The V end was cut by 1 base, the J end by 3 bases, with 7 bases between. CDR1 and CDR2 (germline): LGHDT, YNNKEL (reference sequence). The CDR3 loop is CASSQVEGYEQYF. The CDR3 region has the DNA TGTGCCAGCAGCCAAGTTGAGGGCTACGAGCAGTACTTC.

V and J are TRBV5-5 and TRBJ2-1, with D maybe TRBD2 (5 bases). Germline values: CDR1 SGHKS, CDR2 YYEKEE (reference sequence). Trimming took 2 bases from V and 5 from J, leaving 11 bases between them. This CDR3 has 14 residues. The DNA of the CDR3 is TGTGCCAGCAGCTTTCGGGGAACTGACAATGAGCAGTTCTTC. Translated, it gives CASSFRGTDNEQFF.

This chain joins TRBV5-1 and TRBJ1-1; TRBD1 aligns across 7 bases. The CDR3 loop spans 16 amino acids. V shed 0 bases, J shed 6 bases, and the junction held 11 bases outside the gene matches. Germline V lookup: CDR1 SGHRS, CDR2 YFSETQ. For the CDR3, the DNA is TGCGCCAGCAGCTTGGCACAGGGGATTCCGCACGCTGAAGCTTTCTTT. As protein: CASSLAQGIPHAEAFF.

The rearrangement links TRBV25-1 to TRBJ1-1; the D is unclear. Germline lookup yields CDR1 MGHDK and CDR2 SYGVNS. V dropped 1 base and J dropped 0 bases, with 15 bases sitting between them. The CDR3 length is 17 residues. The CDR3 DNA follows: TGTGCCAGCAGTGAATCTCTTCCTGGCGCGGTGAACACTGAAGCTTTCTTT. Its protein product is CASSESLPGAVNTEAFF. The full variable domain, completed using reference TRBV25-1 and TRBJ1-1, is EADIYQTPRYLVIGTGKKITLECSQTMGHDKMYWYQQDPGMELHLIHYSYGVNSTEKGDLSSESTVSRIRTEHFPLTLESARPSHTSQYLCASSESLPGAVNTEAFFGQGTRLTVV.

The V and J genes are TRBV6-2 or TRBV6-3 and TRBJ2-7; 8 bases match TRBD2. Per germline, CDR1 MNHEY and CDR2 SVGEGT. With 5 bases clipped from V and 2 bases from J, the junction kept 11 bases outside the gene matches. The CDR3 covers 16 residues. CDR3 sequence reads: CASSPVSAAGAYEQYF. Written as DNA, the CDR3 is TGTGCCAGCAGTCCCGTAAGTGCAGCGGGAGCCTACGAGCAGTACTTC.

CDR3 loop: CASSLVTGGGADTQYF. The CDR3 region has the DNA TGTGCCAGCAGCTTAGTTACGGGAGGTGGTGCGGATACGCAGTATTTT. The rearrangement uses TRBV7-2 and TRBJ2-3, with 7 bases fitting TRBD2. The length of the CDR3 is 16 residues. CDR1 SGHTA and CDR2 FQGNSA come from the germline V gene. V lost 1 base and J lost 6; bases outside the gene matches: 10.